This T cell receptor beta chain was captured in a study of a mutant IDH1 vaccine in newly diagnosed glioma. Study at large: Treated patients had a mean age of 40.4 years and a roughly 60% male, around 38% female split. It was radiotherapy, temozolomide, or both that patients received previously, with most receiving both. Regarding the study as a whole: Most patients, approximately 93%, showed vaccine-induced immune responses. Seemingly, top peripheral T cell clonotype changes bore no relation to pseudoprogression.

This sample's time point: baseline, week 1 (first vaccination visit). Regarding treatment: pre-vaccination baseline after standard-of-care therapy. V gave up 3 bases and J gave up 8 bases; unmatched junction bases: 8. The CDR3 contains 14 residues. CDR1 and CDR2 (germline): SGHRS, YFSETQ. Clones were read by immunoSEQ multiplex PCR, and TCRdb kept only the in-frame ones, dropping some. The sample has over 55,000 clones, about four fifths seen once; the top ten hold about 4.8%. Of note for this clone: The antigen is unknown.

This TCR was recovered from a woman younger than 30 with glioma. Some clones in this sample may be carry-over from other donors' samples. The chain links TRBV5-1 to TRBJ1-3, with TRBD1 identical over 7 bases. The specimen was peripheral blood mononuclear cells (PBMCs), collected from a glioma patient treated with radiotherapy, temozolomide or both. The CDR3 DNA sequence: TGCGCCAGCAGCTGGATACAGGGGAGGGACACCATATATTTT. Translated, it gives CASSWIQGRDTIYF.